Each of the 31 T cell receptor beta chains below was sequenced from the same sample in a study of CD8 T cells in Susac syndrome. RNA was extracted with the RNeasy kit, and a quantity of 0.5 to 1 ug was reverse transcribed using random hexamers. MiXCR was run by TCRdb on the immunoSEQ multiplex PCR reads, yielding one entry per CDR3 protein. This sample has roughly 400,000 distinct CDR3 sequences, with 85% found just once. The sequenced sample was CD8+ T cells from PBMCs. Every receptor here comes from a human donor with multiple sclerosis.

This chain connects TRBV11-2 to TRBJ2-1; D is possibly TRBD1 or TRBD2 (6 bases each). CDR1 SGHAT and CDR2 FQNNGV come from the germline V gene. V shed 0 bases and J shed 12 bases, with 15 bases lying between them. The CDR3 is made up of 14 amino acids. The CDR3 nucleotides are TGTGCCAGCAGCTTAGAACCGAGGGGGGTAATGCAGTTCTTC. Protein sequence: CASSLEPRGVMQFF.

V usage is TRBV24-1 and J usage is TRBJ1-2; D gene unclear. The CDR3 is 12 amino acids. Germline CDR1 reads KGHDR; CDR2 reads SFDVKD. The V gene lost 3 bases and the J gene lost 5 bases, with 6 bases spanning the gap. As DNA, the CDR3 is TGTGCCACCAGTGATGGCATTTATGGCTACACCTTC. Translating it yields CATSDGIYGYTF.

This clonotype was detected only once. The chain joins TRBV25-1 to TRBJ2-5; D ambiguous. The V and J ends lost 0 bases and 5 bases respectively, with 7 bases between them. Germline V gene data show CDR1 as MGHDK and CDR2 as SYGVNS. The CDR3 has 13 residues. CDR3: CASSEYIRETQYF. The CDR3, as DNA: TGTGCCAGCAGTGAATATATTCGGGAGACCCAGTACTTC.

The chain carries TRBV4-1 and TRBJ2-7; 11 bases line up with TRBD2. The ends lost 2 bases at V and 0 bases at J; junction bases unmatched: 9. The CDR3 runs to 18 residues. Germline-derived CDR1 and CDR2 are MGHRA and YSYEKL. The CDR3: CASSQYLAGGPSSYEQYF. In DNA, the CDR3 is TGCGCCAGCAGCCAATACTTAGCGGGAGGGCCTAGCTCCTACGAGCAGTACTTC.

This clonotype was detected only a few times. V is TRBV2 and J is TRBJ1-1; a weak D match, TRBD1 (5 bases). Germline lookup yields CDR1 SNHLY and CDR2 FYNNEI. This CDR3 spans 14 amino acids. V was clipped by 5 bases and J by 1 base, with 11 bases between them. CDR3: CASSLTASNTEAFF. CDR3 coding DNA: TGTGCCAGCAGTTTGACAGCTTCGAACACTGAAGCTTTCTTT.

The chain is built from TRBV11-3 and TRBJ2-2; 8 bases agree with TRBD2. This CDR3 is 18 amino acids long. Per germline, CDR1 SGHNT and CDR2 YENEEA. After removal of 3 bases from V and 1 base from J, the junction contained 10 bases not matched to a gene. CDR3 DNA sequence: TGTGCCAGCAGCTTGAAGGGGCCGGGACTAGAGAACACCGGGGAGCTGTTTTTT. Translated, it gives CASSLKGPGLENTGELFF. Together with reference TRBV11-3 and TRBJ2-2, the CDR3 gives the full variable domain: EAGVVQSPRYKIIEKKQPVAFWCNPISGHNTLYWYLQNLGQGPELLIRYENEEAVDDSQLPKDRFSAERLKGVDSTLKIQPAELGDSAVYLCASSLKGPGLENTGELFFGEGSRLTVL.

V and J are TRBV5-1 and TRBJ2-1; 12 bases are shared with TRBD2. This CDR3 spans 14 amino acids. The germline CDR1 and CDR2 sequences are SGHRS and YFSETQ. V shed 3 bases and J 8 bases; nucleotides not matched to a gene: 3. CDR3 in amino acids: CASSSGLAGYEQFF. In DNA form, the CDR3 reads TGCGCCAGCAGCTCAGGACTAGCGGGATATGAGCAGTTCTTC.

V usage is TRBV30 and J usage is TRBJ1-1; TRBD1 is a possible D gene (6 bases). The germline V gene has CDR1 GTSNPN and CDR2 SVGIG (reference sequence). CDR3 size: 11 residues. Trimming cost V 0 bases and J 11 bases, with 10 bases left between them. The CDR3, as DNA: TGTGCCTGGAGTGTAGGGGGGCCGGCTTTCTTT. Translation: CAWSVGGPAFF.

CDR3: CASSVGVNLGYGYTF. CDR3 nucleotide sequence: TGTGCCAGCAGCGTAGGGGTAAACCTGGGCTATGGCTACACCTTC. The chain employs TRBV9 and TRBJ1-2; no clear D. The CDR3 runs 15 residues. The V gene lost 0 bases and the J gene lost 4 bases, with 13 bases spanning the gap. Germline-derived CDR1 and CDR2 are SGDLS and YYNGEE.

For this clonotype: One end of the junction does not line up with germline, which may come from a read error. The chain is built from TRBV4-1 and TRBJ1-1, with D unresolved. Germline CDR1 reads MGHRA; CDR2 reads YSYEKL. The CDR3 length is 12 residues. The CDR3: CASSQVNTEAFF. The CDR3 DNA reads TGTGCCAGCAGCCAAGTCAACACTGAAGCTTTCTTT.

This chain joins TRBV9 and TRBJ2-5; D unclear. Germline CDR1 and CDR2: SGDLS and YYNGEE. This CDR3 spans 15 amino acids. Trimming removed 9 bases at V and 2 bases at J, with 20 bases between. Here the CDR3 reads CATLELNRGQETQYF. DNA of the CDR3: TGTGCCACCTTAGAACTCAATCGCGGTCAAGAGACCCAGTACTTC. The full variable domain, completed using reference TRBV9 and TRBJ2-5, is DSGVTQTPKHLITATGQRVTLRCSPRSGDLSVYWYQQSLDQGLQFLIQYYNGEERAKGNILERFSAQQFPDLHSELNLSSLELGDSALYFCATLELNRGQETQYFGPGTRLLVL.

The J gene is TRBJ1-3, the V gene TRBV28, with 9 positions matching TRBD1. The CDR3 extends over 18 amino acids. Germline lookup yields CDR1 MDHEN and CDR2 SYDVKM. The V segment lost 1 base and the J segment 0 bases; nucleotides outside the gene matches: 7. CDR3 sequence reads: CASSLYRTGVLSGNTIYF. The CDR3 coding sequence is TGTGCCAGCAGTTTATACAGGACAGGGGTCCTCTCTGGAAACACCATATATTTT.

V is TRBV11-3 and J is TRBJ2-7; D uncertain. The CDR3 has 11 amino acids. Trimming left V 5 bases short and J 5 bases short, with 7 bases between. Germline CDR1 and CDR2: SGHNT and YENEEA. The CDR3 coding sequence is TGTGCCAGCAGCGACGGTGACGAGCAGTACTTC. This codes for CASSDGDEQYF. The whole variable domain, remainder taken from reference TRBV11-3 and TRBJ2-7, is EAGVVQSPRYKIIEKKQPVAFWCNPISGHNTLYWYLQNLGQGPELLIRYENEEAVDDSQLPKDRFSAERLKGVDSTLKIQPAELGDSAVYLCASSDGDEQYFGPGTRLTVT.

The chain uses TRBV28 and TRBJ1-5; 8 positions agree with TRBD1. The CDR3 consists of 17 residues. Trimming removed 6 bases from V and 3 bases from J; junction bases left unmatched: 13. Germline V gene sequence: CDR1 MDHEN, CDR2 SYDVKM. CDR3 in DNA: TGTGCCAGCAGCGACCCCGAATCGACAGGGGCCAATCAGCCCCAGCATTTT. Protein sequence: CASSDPESTGANQPQHF.

V gene TRBV14 combines with J gene TRBJ2-2; a weak D match, TRBD1 (6 bases). The germline V gene encodes CDR1 SGHDN and CDR2 FVKESK. V gave up 4 bases and J gave up 6 bases, with 9 bases separating them. This CDR3 is 13 amino acids long. CDR3 DNA sequence: TGTGCCAGCAGCCGGGACATCCCCGGGGAGCTGTTTTTT. Protein product: CASSRDIPGELFF.

The chain employs TRBV9 and TRBJ2-1; D is undetermined. Per germline, CDR1 SGDLS and CDR2 YYNGEE. This CDR3 has 14 residues. Trimming removed 4 bases from V and 8 bases from J, with 16 bases in between. This CDR3 reads CASSPPAWPDEQFF. CDR3 DNA sequence: TGTGCCAGCAGCCCCCCGGCGTGGCCCGATGAGCAGTTCTTC. Full variable domain (missing parts from reference TRBV9 and TRBJ2-1): DSGVTQTPKHLITATGQRVTLRCSPRSGDLSVYWYQQSLDQGLQFLIQYYNGEERAKGNILERFSAQQFPDLHSELNLSSLELGDSALYFCASSPPAWPDEQFFGPGTRLTVL.

The chain recombines TRBV3-1 with TRBJ1-1, with 8 nucleotides matching TRBD1. This CDR3 is 15 amino acids long. The germline CDR1 and CDR2 sequences are LGHDT and YNNKEL (reference sequence). Germline trimming cut 1 base from V and 4 bases from J; bases unmatched to any gene: 5. In DNA, the CDR3 is TGTGCCAGCAGCCAAGGGGCAGGGGGCAGCACTGAAGCTTTCTTT. This sequence encodes CASSQGAGGSTEAFF. Drawing the rest from reference TRBV3-1 and TRBJ1-1, the complete variable domain is DTAVSQTPKYLVTQMGNDKSIKCEQNLGHDTMYWYKQDSKKFLKIMFSYNNKELIINETVPNRFSPKSPDKAHLNLHINSLELGDSAVYFCASSQGAGGSTEAFFGQGTRLTVV.

V gene TRBV6-5 combines with J gene TRBJ2-1, with D tentatively TRBD1 (5 bases). The CDR3 runs 14 residues. CDR1 and CDR2 from the germline V gene are MNHEY and SVGAGI. V lost 8 bases to trimming and J lost 7 bases, with 18 bases between them. The CDR3 sequence is CASGFQGSVNEQFF. The CDR3 DNA follows: TGTGCCAGCGGATTCCAGGGTAGTGTGAATGAGCAGTTCTTC.

The genes are TRBV9 and TRBJ2-3; 12 nucleotides line up with TRBD2. Unmatched junction bases numbered 16, after V lost 4 bases and J lost 4 bases. This CDR3 is 19 amino acids long. The germline gives CDR1 SGDLS, CDR2 YYNGEE. The CDR3 loop is CASSPTQLLAGGPADTQYF. CDR3 DNA: TGTGCCAGCAGCCCTACTCAACTCCTAGCGGGAGGGCCAGCAGATACGCAGTATTTT. The full variable domain, completed using reference TRBV9 and TRBJ2-3, is DSGVTQTPKHLITATGQRVTLRCSPRSGDLSVYWYQQSLDQGLQFLIQYYNGEERAKGNILERFSAQQFPDLHSELNLSSLELGDSALYFCASSPTQLLAGGPADTQYFGPGTRLTVL.

The chain is built from TRBV7-6 and TRBJ2-7; maybe TRBD2 (6 bases). This CDR3 contains 13 residues. V lost 5 bases to trimming and J lost 5 bases, with 13 bases between them. Germline CDR1 reads SGHVS; CDR2 reads FNYEAQ. DNA for the CDR3: TGTGCCAGCAGCCTCGGGAGCCCCGACGAGCAGTACTTC. Its translation: CASSLGSPDEQYF.

The J gene is TRBJ2-5, the V gene TRBV5-1; 8 bases fit TRBD2. J gave up 5 bases and V 0 bases, and 9 bases lay outside the gene matches. The CDR3 has 16 amino acids. Germline CDR1 and CDR2: SGHRS and YFSETQ. Here the CDR3 reads CASSLESGGLGETQYF. The CDR3 DNA reads as TGCGCCAGCAGCTTGGAAAGCGGGGGCCTCGGTGAGACCCAGTACTTC.

This clonotype was seen only once. The gene calls are TRBV7-9 and TRBJ2-2, with TRBD2 identical over 10 bases. The CDR3 length is 18 residues. Germline V gives CDR1 SEHNR, CDR2 FQNEAQ (reference sequence). The junction had 17 bases not matched to a gene; V was cut back by 7 bases and J by 6 bases. The CDR3 sequence is CASTLGLAGAPTSGELFF. CDR3 DNA: TGTGCCAGCACCCTGGGGCTAGCGGGGGCCCCCACCTCCGGGGAGCTGTTTTTT.

The V and J genes are TRBV29-1 and TRBJ1-1; a possible D gene is TRBD1 (6 bases). Trimming pared 7 bases from V and 1 base from J, leaving 10 bases between. CDR3 length: 12 residues. Germline CDR1 is SQVTM and CDR2 is ANQGSEA. The CDR3 sequence is CSDVQGNTEAFF. The DNA of the CDR3 is TGCAGCGACGTACAGGGGAACACTGAAGCTTTCTTT.

CDR3 sequence reads: CASTFRRSGDEAFF. The CDR3 nucleotides read TGTGCCAGCACCTTTAGGAGGTCAGGGGATGAAGCTTTCTTT. The V call is TRBV6-4, the J call TRBJ1-1; a possible D gene is TRBD1 (6 bases). The CDR3 is 14 amino acids. The V gene's germline CDR1 is MRHNA and CDR2 SNTAGT. V was clipped by 7 bases and J by 7 bases, with 19 bases between them.

V gene TRBV30 combines with J gene TRBJ1-1; D gene unclear. Deletions cut 2 bases from V and 0 bases from J, with 13 bases between. Per the germline V gene, CDR1 is GTSNPN and CDR2 is SVGIG (reference sequence). The CDR3 totals 15 residues. The CDR3 DNA sequence: TGTGCCTGGAGTAGGGCTGTAGATTTGAACACTGAAGCTTTCTTT. Translation: CAWSRAVDLNTEAFF.

The rearrangement uses TRBV7-9 and TRBJ1-1; D may be TRBD1 (5 bases). The CDR3 contains 13 residues. Germline assignment: CDR1 SEHNR and CDR2 FQNEAQ (reference sequence). Trimming removed 5 bases from V and 3 bases from J, with 10 bases in between. The CDR3: CASSALGDTEAFF. The CDR3 DNA reads as TGTGCCAGCAGCGCCCTGGGGGACACTGAAGCTTTCTTT.

The chain recombines TRBV6-5 with TRBJ2-1; D possibly corresponds to TRBD1 (7 bases). The length of the CDR3 is 16 residues. V lost 0 bases and J 7 bases, leaving 16 bases between the germline ends. In germline, CDR1 is MNHEY, CDR2 SVGAGI. CDR3 in DNA: TGTGCCAGCAGTTACTCGATGGAGGGGGCCAGTAATGAGCAGTTCTTC. This gives the protein CASSYSMEGASNEQFF.

The rearrangement links TRBV27 to TRBJ2-3; TRBD2 might be the D (5 bases). The CDR3 is made up of 14 amino acids. Trimming stripped 6 bases from V and 3 bases from J, with 13 bases between. Germline V lookup: CDR1 MNHEY, CDR2 SMNVEV (reference sequence). The DNA for the CDR3 is TGTGCCAGCAGAACCCCGAGGGCTACAGATACGCAGTATTTT. Residues: CASRTPRATDTQYF.

The chain carries TRBV13 and TRBJ2-7; TRBD1 agrees at 10 bases. Trimming cost V 4 bases and J 2 bases; bases outside gene matches: 5. Looked up from germline, CDR1 is PRHDT and CDR2 is FYEKMQ (reference sequence). The CDR3 contains 15 residues. The CDR3 DNA is TGTGCCAGCAGCTCTTACGGGACAGGGGCCTACGAGCAGTACTTC. It yields the protein CASSSYGTGAYEQYF.

The CDR3 protein is CASSERGDSSYEQYF. The CDR3 DNA is TGTGCCAGCAGTGAGAGAGGGGACAGCTCCTACGAGCAGTACTTC. The chain joins TRBV6-4 to TRBJ2-7; 7 bases fit TRBD1. The CDR3 contains 15 residues. Germline V gene lookup returns CDR1 MRHNA and CDR2 SNTAGT. V was pared by 3 bases and J by 0 bases, with 5 bases of the junction left unmatched.

V and J are TRBV27 and TRBJ2-1; perhaps TRBD1 as D (5 bases). Germline loops: CDR1 MNHEY, CDR2 SMNVEV (reference sequence). Trimming pared 3 bases from V and 10 bases from J, leaving 10 bases between. The CDR3 is made up of 12 amino acids. CDR3 coding DNA: TGTGCCAGCAGTTTGCCAGGGCAAGAGCAGTTCTTC. As protein: CASSLPGQEQFF.